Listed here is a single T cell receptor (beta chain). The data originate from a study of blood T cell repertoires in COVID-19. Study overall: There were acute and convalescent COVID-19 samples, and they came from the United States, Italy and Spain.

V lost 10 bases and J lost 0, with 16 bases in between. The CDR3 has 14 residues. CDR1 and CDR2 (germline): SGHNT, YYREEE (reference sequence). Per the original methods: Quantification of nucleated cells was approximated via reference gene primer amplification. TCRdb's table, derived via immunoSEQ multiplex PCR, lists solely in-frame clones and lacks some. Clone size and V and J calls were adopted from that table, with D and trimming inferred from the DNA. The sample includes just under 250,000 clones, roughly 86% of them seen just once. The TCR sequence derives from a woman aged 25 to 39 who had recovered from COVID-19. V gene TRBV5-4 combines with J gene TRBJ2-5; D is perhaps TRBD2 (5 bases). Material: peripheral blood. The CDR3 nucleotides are TGTGCCGGGTCGGTCCCGGGGAACCAAGAGACCCAGTACTTC. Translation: CAGSVPGNQETQYF.